This passage covers 30 T cell receptor beta chains from one sample sequenced in a study of prognosis after radiotherapy for stage I lung cancer. The TCR beta CDR3 region was amplified from genomic DNA, with two rounds of multiplex PCR being used for the amplification. Gene-specific TRBV and TRBJ primers were used in PCR round one. TCRdb used MiXCR to reprocess the multiplex PCR reads, holding one entry per CDR3 protein. The sample yields 15,000 or so distinct CDR3 sequences, roughly 30% seen once. The sample consisted of PBMCs, taken before or after stereotactic body radiation therapy (not recorded which). The receptors come from a donor at least 50 years old with non-small cell lung cancer.

This clonotype was recorded many times. This chain uses TRBV3-1 with TRBJ2-3; 10 nucleotides match TRBD2. Germline CDR1 and CDR2: LGHDT and YNNKEL (reference sequence). The ends lost 3 bases at V and 12 bases at J; junction bases unmatched: 12. The CDR3 length is 15 residues. CDR3 coding DNA: TGTGCCAGCAGCCAGGCTAGCGGGAGTGCCGCGTATCAGTATTTT. Translated, it gives CASSQASGSAAYQYF.

This clonotype showed up many times. The chain combines TRBV28 with TRBJ1-5, with D uncertain. This CDR3 has 13 residues. V was trimmed by 4 bases and J by 0 bases, leaving 4 bases between them. CDR1 is MDHEN and CDR2 is SYDVKM in the germline V gene. DNA of the CDR3: TGTGCCAGCAGTTCGGATAGCAATCAGCCCCAGCATTTT. Its protein is CASSSDSNQPQHF.

This clonotype was observed once. The chain is built from TRBV20-1 and TRBJ2-5; tentatively, D is TRBD1 (6 bases). The CDR3 has 15 amino acids. Trimming pared 3 bases from V and 12 bases from J, leaving 26 bases between. CDR1 and CDR2 (germline): DFQATT, SNEGSKA (reference sequence). The CDR3 is CSASRGLVRQESKYF. The CDR3 bases are TGCAGTGCTAGTAGGGGTCTTGTGCGACAGGAGTCCAAGTACTTC.

CDR3 sequence: CASRQDNYGYTF. Written as DNA, the CDR3 is TGTGCCAGCAGACAAGATAATTATGGCTACACCTTC. V and J are TRBV7-9 and TRBJ1-2; D gene uncertain. This CDR3 has 12 amino acids. V shed 6 bases and J shed 5 bases, with 10 bases lying between them. Germline lookup yields CDR1 SEHNR and CDR2 FQNEAQ (reference sequence). Complete variable domain (other parts from reference TRBV7-9 and TRBJ1-2): DTGVSQNPRHKITKRGQNVTFRCDPISEHNRLYWYRQTLGQGPEFLTYFQNEAQLEKSRLLSDRFSAERPKGSFSTLEIQRTEQGDSAMYLCASRQDNYGYTFGSGTRLTVV.

In this sample, this clonotype turned up many times. The chain carries TRBV4-1 and TRBJ2-7; D might be TRBD2 (5 bases). V was cut by 1 base and J by 1 base, with 8 bases left in between. Germline CDR1 is MGHRA and CDR2 is YSYEKL. CDR3 length: 14 residues. The CDR3, as DNA: TGCGCCAGCAGCCAAGCCACTAGGTCCTACGAGCAGTACTTC. It specifies CASSQATRSYEQYF.

As to this clonotype: A far larger clone is only one base removed, so a read error is likely. The chain recombines TRBV10-3 with TRBJ2-1; 8 bases agree with TRBD2. Germline lookup yields CDR1 ENHRY and CDR2 SYGVKD. CDR3 length: 15 amino acids. V dropped 6 bases and J dropped 12; count of bases not matched to a gene: 16. Here the CDR3 DNA reads TGTGCCATCAGGCCAGCGGGAGACGGGGTAAGGCGGCAGTTCTTC. Its translation: CAIRPAGDGVRRQFF.

J is TRBJ1-2 and V is TRBV30, with D possibly being TRBD1 (5 bases). This CDR3 has 12 amino acids. The germline gives CDR1 GTSNPN, CDR2 SVGIG (reference sequence). V was shortened by 2 bases and J by 6 bases, with 10 bases between the two germline ends. The CDR3 bases are TGTGCCTGGAGTCATGGGGCTAATGGCTACACCTTC. Translating it yields CAWSHGANGYTF.

The table lists this clonotype with many counts. This chain uses TRBV7-8 with TRBJ2-2; perhaps TRBD2 as D (6 bases). The CDR3 loop spans 16 amino acids. Germline CDR1 and CDR2: SGHVS and FQNEAQ. The germline V and J ends were trimmed by 2 bases and 0 bases, with 10 bases remaining between them. The DNA for the CDR3 is TGTGCCAGCAGCTTAATTTTAGCGGCGAACACCGGGGAGCTGTTTTTT. This translates into CASSLILAANTGELFF.

In this sample, this clonotype turned up many times. The chain links TRBV27 to TRBJ2-7; 12 nucleotides align to TRBD2. This CDR3 comprises 15 residues. V trimming: 5 bases; J trimming: 3 bases; junction bases outside the gene matches: 5. CDR1 and CDR2 from the germline V gene are MNHEY and SMNVEV (reference sequence). The CDR3 loop reads CASSVASGRVYEQYF. In DNA form, the CDR3 reads TGTGCCAGCAGTGTAGCTAGCGGGAGGGTCTACGAGCAGTACTTC.

Worth noting for this clonotype: It differs at one base from a far larger clone, so likely a read error. The chain combines TRBV12-3 or TRBV12-4 with TRBJ2-7; no clear D. The CDR3 covers 14 residues. V lost 3 bases and J 7 bases, leaving 16 bases between the germline ends. The CDR3 DNA reads as TGTGCCAGCAGTTTTGGGCAGGCAGGCAGTGAGCAGTACTTC. It encodes CASSFGQAGSEQYF.

This clonotype was picked up one time. The junction departs from the called germline gene at one end, perhaps through a read error. J is TRBJ2-3 and V is TRBV5-1; D might be TRBD2 (6 bases). Germline CDR1 and CDR2: SGHRS and YFSETQ. This CDR3 has 13 residues. CDR3 sequence (DNA): TGCGCCAGCAACTTGGGGGGTACGGATACGCAGTATTTT. It encodes CASNLGGTDTQYF.

This clonotype came up a few times. A read error may produce the germline difference seen at one junction end. The rearrangement joins TRBV12-3 or TRBV12-4 to TRBJ2-1; 8 nucleotides agree with TRBD2. The CDR3 has 14 residues. CDR3 DNA: TGTGCCAGCAGGCCAGCGGGAGACGGGGTAAGGCGGCAGTTC. It is translated as CASRPAGDGVRRQF.

V is TRBV7-9 and J is TRBJ2-3, with 11 bases that match TRBD2. The germline gives CDR1 SEHNR, CDR2 FQNEAQ (reference sequence). The CDR3 consists of 14 residues. V shed 9 bases, J shed 5 bases, and the junction held 7 bases outside the gene matches. Here the CDR3 reads CASPYSGREDTQYF. For the CDR3, the DNA is TGTGCCAGTCCTTATAGCGGGAGGGAAGATACGCAGTATTTT.

At least ten counts were recorded for this clonotype. The V and J genes are TRBV15 and TRBJ2-1, with TRBD2 identical over 7 bases. The V gene's germline CDR1 is LNHNV and CDR2 YYDKDF (reference sequence). Losses at the gene ends were 3 bases for V and 9 bases for J; bases not matched to a gene: 5. The CDR3 is 13 amino acids. The CDR3 bases are TGTGCCACCAGCAGGGAACGGGGGGTTGAGCAGTTCTTC. Its protein product is CATSRERGVEQFF.

Only one count was recorded for this clonotype. A far larger clone is off by one base, so a read error is likely. The genes are TRBV6-2 or TRBV6-3 and TRBJ2-5; D is perhaps TRBD1 (5 bases). The CDR3 runs to 14 residues. With 8 bases removed from V and 0 bases from J, the gap between germline ends came to 13 bases. CDR1 and CDR2 (germline): MNHEY, SVGEGT. Here the CDR3 reads CASRDRFYQETQYF. Here the CDR3 DNA reads TGTGCCAGCCGAGACAGATTCTACCAAGAGACCCAGTACTTC.

Concerning this clonotype itself: A far larger clone is just one base off, so this is likely a read error. The chain is built from TRBV6-5 and TRBJ2-7; TRBD2 matches 8 bases. Germline loops: CDR1 MNHEY, CDR2 SVGAGI. The CDR3 totals 14 residues. The CDR3 DNA follows: TGTGCCAGCAGGATCAGCGGGAGCCAAAACGAGCATTACTTC. This sequence encodes CASRISGSQNEHYF.

Details on this clonotype: As the CDR3 is not closed by the conserved phenylalanine or tryptophan, this likely results from a read error. The chain is built from TRBV7-9 and TRBJ2-2, with a possible D match to TRBD2 (6 bases). The V gene's germline CDR1 is SEHNR and CDR2 FQNEAQ (reference sequence). There are 17 residues in the CDR3. The germline V and J ends were trimmed by 5 bases and 6 bases, with 22 bases remaining between them. As DNA, the CDR3 is TGTGCCAGCAGCCCGGGGACTTGCTTTCAGGTGGCCGGGGAGCTGTTTCTT. Translation gives CASSPGTCFQVAGELFL.

The count of this clonotype is one. The chain combines TRBV6-1 with TRBJ1-3; 7 nucleotides agree with TRBD1. Trimming cost V 6 bases and J 6 bases; bases outside gene matches: 14. Germline CDR1 and CDR2: MNHNS and SASEGT. The length of the CDR3 is 16 residues. The DNA for the CDR3 is TGTGCCAGCAGGAGGGGGACAGCGCTGCCTGTAAACACCATATATTTT. Translating it yields CASRRGTALPVNTIYF.

This clonotype was recorded many times. The chain employs TRBV20-1 and TRBJ2-2; TRBD2 matches at 11 bases. The CDR3 extends over 16 amino acids. V lost 5 bases to trimming and J lost 7 bases; unmatched junction nucleotides: 12. CDR1 and CDR2 from the germline V gene are DFQATT and SNEGSKA (reference sequence). CDR3: CSASGTSGWWSGELFF. CDR3 in DNA: TGCAGTGCTTCCGGGACTAGCGGATGGTGGAGCGGGGAGCTGTTTTTT.

This clonotype has a count of ten or more. V and J are TRBV27 and TRBJ2-5; 7 bases match TRBD2. Germline-derived CDR1 and CDR2 are MNHEY and SMNVEV (reference sequence). The length of the CDR3 is 15 residues. Losses at the gene ends were 5 bases for V and 4 bases for J; bases not matched to a gene: 10. The CDR3 coding sequence is TGTGCCAGCAGTCTAACCATGTGGGGGGGAGAGACCCAGTACTTC. It specifies CASSLTMWGGETQYF.

In this sample, this clonotype is medium-sized. The chain couples TRBV2 to TRBJ1-2, with a tentative D call TRBD1 (5 bases). V was cut by 8 bases and J by 2 bases, with 12 bases left in between. The CDR3 totals 13 residues. CDR1 and CDR2 (germline): SNHLY, FYNNEI. The CDR3 protein is CASVRDFNYGYTF. CDR3 DNA: TGTGCCAGCGTCCGGGACTTCAACTATGGCTACACCTTC. Full variable domain (outside the CDR3, taken from reference TRBV2 and TRBJ1-2): EPEVTQTPSHQVTQMGQEVILRCVPISNHLYFYWYRQILGQKVEFLVSFYNNEISEKSEIFDDQFSVERPDGSNFTLKIRSTKLEDSAMYFCASVRDFNYGYTFGSGTRLTVV.

This clonotype counts as medium-sized. The chain couples TRBV6-4 to TRBJ1-4; weak D call: TRBD1 (5 bases). The V gene's germline CDR1 is MRHNA and CDR2 SNTAGT. V lost 5 bases, J lost 7 bases, and 11 bases lay in between. The length of the CDR3 is 13 residues. The CDR3 bases are TGTGCCAGCAGTCGGCAGGGAGGTGAAAAACTGTTTTTT. Amino acids: CASSRQGGEKLFF.

This chain uses TRBV12-5 with TRBJ2-1, with 7 bases lining up with TRBD2. The CDR3 sequence is 16 residues long. Losses at the gene ends were 1 base for V and 7 bases for J; bases not matched to a gene: 10. Germline V CDR1 and CDR2: LGHNT, FRNRAP. DNA for the CDR3: TGTGCTAGTGGTTTGGCCACTAGCGTGCTGCTTAATGAGCAGTTCTTC. Its translation: CASGLATSVLLNEQFF.

Notes on this clonotype: This likely stems from a read error, as it lies one base from a far larger clone. The V gene is TRBV6-8, the J gene TRBJ2-1; unclear D gene. There are 13 residues in the CDR3. Germline CDR1 and CDR2: MNHGY and SAAAGT. The DNA of the CDR3 is TGTGCCCGCAGCACCCCCGGGCGGAATGAGCAGTTCTTC. Its protein is CARSTPGRNEQFF.

The chain recombines TRBV5-1 with TRBJ2-3; the D gene is possibly TRBD1 (6 bases). The CDR3 extends over 15 amino acids. The germline V and J ends were trimmed by 0 bases and 4 bases, with 12 bases remaining between them. Looked up from germline, CDR1 is SGHRS and CDR2 is YFSETQ. The CDR3 protein is CASSLEQGYADTQYF. Here the CDR3 DNA reads TGCGCCAGCAGCTTGGAACAGGGTTACGCAGATACGCAGTATTTT.

This clonotype was observed many times. This chain connects TRBV28 to TRBJ1-2; D unresolved. Germline lookup yields CDR1 MDHEN and CDR2 SYDVKM. This CDR3 has 12 residues. V shed 8 bases and J shed 2 bases, with 9 bases lying between them. CDR3 amino acids: CASCRGNYGYTF. The CDR3 nucleotides read TGTGCCAGCTGTAGAGGGAACTATGGCTACACCTTC.

This clonotype was counted many times. J is TRBJ2-5 and V is TRBV14; D perhaps matches TRBD1 (5 bases). The germline gives CDR1 SGHDN, CDR2 FVKESK. Trimming took off 0 bases at V and 4 bases at J, with 9 bases between the two ends. This CDR3 contains 14 residues. The CDR3 DNA reads TGTGCCAGCAGCCAAGATCAGGGTGCAGAGACCCAGTACTTC. It codes for CASSQDQGAETQYF.

This clonotype is labeled medium-sized. This chain uses TRBV18 with TRBJ1-2; D may be TRBD1 (5 bases). Germline loops: CDR1 KGHSH, CDR2 LQKENI. The CDR3 extends over 12 amino acids. Trimming took 1 base from V and 7 from J, leaving 7 bases between them. The CDR3 nucleotides are TGTGCCAGCTCACCACAGGGGTTTGGCTACACCTTC. It codes for CASSPQGFGYTF.

This clonotype has at least ten counts. The gene calls are TRBV7-2 and TRBJ2-7; D possibly matches TRBD1 or TRBD2 (5 bases each). The CDR3 is 19 amino acids. The germline gives CDR1 SGHTA, CDR2 FQGNSA. V dropped 1 base and J dropped 0 bases, with 22 bases sitting between them. The CDR3 sequence is CASSLVGTVGLSGSYEQYF. CDR3 in DNA: TGTGCCAGCAGCTTAGTCGGGACCGTAGGGTTAAGCGGCTCCTACGAGCAGTACTTC.

This clonotype rates as medium-sized (0.01 to 0.1%). The chain carries TRBV19 and TRBJ1-2, with a possible D match to TRBD1 (5 bases). This CDR3 comprises 13 residues. The germline V gene encodes CDR1 LNHDA and CDR2 SQIVND (reference sequence). The V end was cut by 3 bases, the J end by 8 bases, with 13 bases between. CDR3 loop: CASSMQGEKGYTF. CDR3 nucleotide sequence: TGTGCCAGTAGTATGCAGGGCGAAAAAGGCTACACCTTC.